The rows below give T cell receptor beta chains drawn from one sample of a study of blood T cell repertoires in COVID-19. The repertoire was sequenced with immunoSEQ multiplex PCR; TCRdb's copy has only in-frame clones and lacks some. Among about 150,000 clones listed, roughly nine tenths were seen once. The sample consisted of PBMCs or T cells enriched from blood (not recorded which). All receptors derive from a woman in her forties who had been exposed to COVID-19. CDR3s include the opening cysteine and the closing phenylalanine or tryptophan. The D gene is left open where the match is weak. A row's size may be missing; if present it is once, few, many or a size class.

V gene	J gene	D gene	clone size	CDR3 DNA	CDR3 protein
TRBV7-8	TRBJ1-3	-	-	TGTGCCAGCAGCTTAGGGGAGGGTTACGTGGGGGGAAACACCATATATTTT	CASSLGEGYVGGNTIYF
TRBV5-1	TRBJ2-7	TRBD1	-	TGCGCCAGCAGCACGGGAGAAGGGACAGGACCCTACGAGCAGTACTTC	CASSTGEGTGPYEQYF
TRBV27	TRBJ1-5	-	-	TGTGCCAGCAGTTTCGGATGGGGGCGGAATCAGCCCCAGCATTTT	CASSFGWGRNQPQHF
TRBV12-5	TRBJ2-7	-	-	TGTGCTAGTGGTTTGGTGATAGGGAGGAGCTCCTACGAGCAGTACTTC	CASGLVIGRSSYEQYF
TRBV27	TRBJ1-5	-	-	TGTGCCAGCAGTTCGGGGGTAACGGGTCAGCCCCAGCATTTT	CASSSGVTGQPQHF
TRBV28	TRBJ2-1	TRBD1	-	TGTGCCAGCAGAGCGGACAGGGGCAATGAGCAGTTCTTC	CASRADRGNEQFF
TRBV5-1	TRBJ1-4	-	-	TGCGCCAGCAGCTTGTTTAGGGGGACAAAAAAAGGGAGGGCTAATGAAAAACTGTTTTTT	CASSLFRGTKKGRANEKLFF
TRBV6-5	TRBJ2-7	TRBD1	-	TGTGCCAGCAGTCGTACCGGACAGGGACCCTACGAGCAGTACTTC	CASSRTGQGPYEQYF
TRBV7-6	TRBJ2-1	TRBD2	-	TGTGCCAGCAGCTACCAAGGACTAGCGGGGAATAATGAGCAGTTCTTC	CASSYQGLAGNNEQFF
TRBV12-5	TRBJ1-5	-	-	TGTGCTAGTGGTTTGGTACACGGGGGGGTCTTGCAGCCTGATCAGCCCCAGCATTTT	CASGLVHGGVLQPDQPQHF
TRBV2	TRBJ2-1	-	-	TGTGCCAGCAGTGAGTGGCTAGCTCTCCGCGACGGGCAGTTCTTC	CASSEWLALRDGQFF
TRBV7-8	TRBJ1-6	-	-	TGTGCCAGCAGCCACCGGGAGAAAGGTTCACCCCTCCACTTT	CASSHREKGSPLHF
TRBV7-2	TRBJ2-7	TRBD1	-	TGTGCCAGCAGCAAGCAGGGGGCCAGCTACGAGCAGTACTTC	CASSKQGASYEQYF
TRBV5-1	TRBJ2-7	TRBD1	-	TGCGCCAGCTCTCCGGGGACAGGGATCTACGAGCAGTACTTC	CASSPGTGIYEQYF
TRBV25-1	TRBJ2-7	TRBD1	-	TGTGCCAGCAGTTTGACAGGGGGGGACTACGAGCAGTACTTC	CASSLTGGDYEQYF
TRBV6-2/TRBV6-3	TRBJ2-5	-	once	TGTGCCAGCAGTTACAACAGACAGTTACAAGAGACCCAGTACTTC	CASSYNRQLQETQYF
TRBV18	TRBJ1-2	TRBD1	-	TGTGCCAGCTCCCGGGCCCAGACAGGGGAGGGAGGCTACACCTTC	CASSRAQTGEGGYTF
TRBV29-1	TRBJ2-3	-	-	TGCAGCGTTGGCCCAACCCGGACAGCGTACACAGATACGCAGTATTTT	CSVGPTRTAYTDTQYF
TRBV12-5	TRBJ2-1	-	-	TGTGCTAGTGGTTGGACAGATTTCTACAATGAGCAGTTCTTC	CASGWTDFYNEQFF
TRBV6-1	TRBJ2-7	TRBD1	-	TGTGCCAGCAGTGAAGCAGAGGGGGCCACTTACGAGCAGTACTTC	CASSEAEGATYEQYF
TRBV27	TRBJ1-5	TRBD1	-	TGTGCCAGCAGTTTTCGACAGGGGGGGGATCAGCCCCAGCATTTT	CASSFRQGGDQPQHF
TRBV5-1	TRBJ2-3	TRBD2	-	TGCGCCAGCAGCTTGGCCCATGGTAGCGGGGTAAACACAGATACGCAGTATTTT	CASSLAHGSGVNTDTQYF
TRBV12-3/TRBV12-4	TRBJ1-2	-	-	TGTGCCAGCAGTTTACGGCAGGGAGGTGGCTACACCTTC	CASSLRQGGGYTF
TRBV27	TRBJ1-2	-	-	TGTGCCAGCAGCCTACAGGAAAACTATGGCTACACCTTC	CASSLQENYGYTF
TRBV9	TRBJ2-3	TRBD2	-	TGTGCCAGCAGCTTAAGACTAGCTGGTACAGATACGCAGTATTTT	CASSLRLAGTDTQYF
TRBV10-3	TRBJ1-2	TRBD1	-	TGTGCCATCAGTCCGCTAACAGGGGGCGTGGAGGGCTACACCTTC	CAISPLTGGVEGYTF
TRBV4-1	TRBJ1-1	-	-	TGCGCCAGCAGCCCTCTGATAGTACGAGGCACTGAAGCTTTCTTT	CASSPLIVRGTEAFF
TRBV7-9	TRBJ2-6	-	-	TGTGCCAGCAGCTTAGGGCAGGGGAACTCTGGGGCCAACGTCCTGACTTTC	CASSLGQGNSGANVLTF
TRBV5-1	TRBJ2-7	TRBD1	few	TGCGCCAGCAGCTATCCGGGACAGAATTACGAGCAGTACTTC	CASSYPGQNYEQYF
TRBV12-5	TRBJ2-1	-	-	TGTGCTAGTGGTTGGAGGGGTGAAGATGAGCAGTTCTTC	CASGWRGEDEQFF
TRBV27	TRBJ2-7	-	-	TGTGCCAGCAGCCTGGGGGACTCCTTTAATTCATACGAGCAGTACTTC	CASSLGDSFNSYEQYF
TRBV7-9	TRBJ2-5	TRBD1	-	TGTGCCAGCAGCAGTGGGACACAGGGGGTTAAAGAGACCCAGTACTTC	CASSSGTQGVKETQYF
TRBV9	TRBJ1-6	-	few	TGTGCCAGCAGCGTAGGCAGGGTGAGTTCACCCCTCCACTTT	CASSVGRVSSPLHF
TRBV12-5	TRBJ1-4	-	-	TGTGCTAGTGGTGACCCTCGGACTTCTAATGAAAAACTGTTTTTT	CASGDPRTSNEKLFF
TRBV5-1	TRBJ2-1	TRBD1	-	TGCGCCAGCAGCAAGACAGGGGACCCCGAGGATGAGCAGTTCTTC	CASSKTGDPEDEQFF
TRBV10-3	TRBJ2-2	TRBD1	-	TGTGCCATCAGCAAACAGGGGGCGGACACCGGGGAGCTGTTTTTT	CAISKQGADTGELFF
TRBV29-1	TRBJ2-7	-	-	TGCAGCGTCGGGCGGGAATCCTACGAGCAGTACTTC	CSVGRESYEQYF
TRBV5-4	TRBJ1-1	-	-	TGTGCCAGCAGCTCCCAGGGGTGGGGGGGCACTGAAGCTTTCTTT	CASSSQGWGGTEAFF
TRBV27	TRBJ1-2	-	-	TGTGCCAGCAGTTTTAATCCGGGGTATGGCTACACCTTC	CASSFNPGYGYTF
TRBV5-4	TRBJ2-1	TRBD2	-	TGTGCCAGCATCGCTAGCGGGGGGGCCGATCATGAGCAGTTCTTC	CASIASGGADHEQFF
TRBV10-3	TRBJ2-1	TRBD2	-	TGTGCCATCAGACCGACTAGCGGAGACTACAATGAGCAGTTCTTC	CAIRPTSGDYNEQFF
TRBV2	TRBJ1-1	-	-	TGTGCCAGCAGTTGGGACACGAAATCTCTTAACACTGAAGCTTTCTTT	CASSWDTKSLNTEAFF
TRBV27	TRBJ1-5	-	-	TGTGCCAGCAGTTTTTCGGGTATGAATCAGCCCCAGCATTTT	CASSFSGMNQPQHF
TRBV5-1	TRBJ1-4	-	-	TGCGCCAGCCGATTTGGGGGCGCGAATGAAAAACTGTTTTTT	CASRFGGANEKLFF
TRBV5-6	TRBJ1-3	-	-	TGTGCCAGCACCTTGCTCAGCTCTGGAAACACCATATATTTT	CASTLLSSGNTIYF
TRBV10-3	TRBJ2-7	-	-	TGTGCCATCAGTGGACTGAGCTCCTACGAGCAGTACTTC	CAISGLSSYEQYF
TRBV10-3	TRBJ2-4	TRBD1	-	TGTGCCATCAGTGAGTCACAGGGGGTAGGAACCAAAAACATTCAGTACTTC	CAISESQGVGTKNIQYF
TRBV6-2/TRBV6-3	TRBJ2-4	-	-	TGTGCCAGCAGTTCCTTCACTCTAGCCAAAAACATTCAGTACTTC	CASSSFTLAKNIQYF
TRBV9	TRBJ1-1	TRBD1	-	TGTGCCAGCAGCGGGGCCCGACAGGGAAAAAATGAAGCTTTCTTT	CASSGARQGKNEAFF
TRBV5-5	TRBJ1-4	TRBD1	-	TGTGCCAGCAGCATCCAGCCCGGGACAGATAATGAAAAACTGTTTTTT	CASSIQPGTDNEKLFF
TRBV19	TRBJ2-3	-	-	TGTGCCAGTAGTATAGGCGAACTTACAGATACGCAGTATTTT	CASSIGELTDTQYF
TRBV5-8	TRBJ2-2	-	-	TGTGCCAGCAGCAGGTGGCAGGGGACCGGGGAGCTGTTTTTT	CASSRWQGTGELFF
TRBV23-1	TRBJ2-7	-	-	TGCGCCAGCAGTCCGCAGGGGAGCTCCTACGAGCAGTACTTC	CASSPQGSSYEQYF
TRBV4-3	TRBJ2-3	-	-	TGCGCCAGCAGCCAAGTGGGCAGCAGCACAGATACGCAGTATTTT	CASSQVGSSTDTQYF